This entry describes one TCR beta chain. Its specificity is not known. The data originate from a study of T cell clonotyping in hematopoietic cell transplantation. Study context: Recipients' pretransplant samples followed cytoreduction. Regarding the study as a whole: Recipient TCR diversity dropped after transplant; expanded clonotypes rose from day 30 to 180.

Method: immunoSEQ multiplex PCR; TCRdb's copy keeps in-frame clones and lacks some. This table holds around 16,000 clones, 93% found once. Regarding time point: recipient sample about 28 days before transplant, after cytoreduction. Recipients were bled about 28 days pretransplant and at posttransplant days 30, 100, 180. V lost 6 bases to trimming and J lost 6 bases; unmatched junction nucleotides: 14. This CDR3 region has 15 residues. CDR1 and CDR2 (germline): SQVTM, ANQGSEA. The sequence derives from a man between 18 and 35 years old with biphenotypic leukemia. Some clones in this sample may be carry-over from other donors' samples. This chain connects TRBV29-1 to TRBJ2-1; 7 positions match TRBD1. The sample in question was peripheral blood mononuclear cells, obtained before stem cell transplant. Here the CDR3 DNA reads TGCAGCGTGAGGGACAGATGGGATTTCCGCAATGAGCAGTTCTTC. This gives the protein CSVRDRWDFRNEQFF.